In this sample, the clone carrying this T cell receptor beta chain turned up many times. The PCR contained 60 Vbeta and 13 Jbeta primers. Using immunoSEQ multiplex PCR, the repertoire was profiled, and TCRdb retains in-frame clones only, with some absent. This sample has about 210,000 clones, with roughly 79% found just once. The data belong to a study of cytomegalovirus exposure and HLA in healthy donors. Germline V CDR1 and CDR2: SGHRS, YFSETQ. V shed 4 bases and J shed 0 bases, with 20 bases lying between them. The CDR3 consists of 18 residues. The clonotype comes from a male donor in good health and CMV-seronegative. The source material was PBMCs. This sequence joins TRBV5-1 and TRBJ2-4; D is perhaps TRBD1 (6 bases). CDR3 bases: TGCGCCAGCAGCGACGGGACACCTTCTAGCCTAGCCAAAAACATTCAGTACTTC. Protein: CASSDGTPSSLAKNIQYF.